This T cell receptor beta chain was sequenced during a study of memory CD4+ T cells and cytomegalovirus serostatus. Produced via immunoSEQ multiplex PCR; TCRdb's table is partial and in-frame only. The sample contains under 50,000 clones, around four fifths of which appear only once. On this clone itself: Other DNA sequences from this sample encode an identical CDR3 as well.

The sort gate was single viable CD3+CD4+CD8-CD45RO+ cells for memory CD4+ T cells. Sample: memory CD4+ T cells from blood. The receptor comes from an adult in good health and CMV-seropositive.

The CDR3 sequence: CASSAGGNYGYTF. The CDR3 DNA reads TGTGCCAGCAGCGCAGGGGGAAACTATGGCTACACCTTC. This chain uses TRBV7-2 with TRBJ1-2; 7 bases are shared with TRBD1. CDR1 and CDR2 from the germline V gene are SGHTA and FQGNSA. This CDR3 spans 13 amino acids. With 5 bases clipped from V and 2 bases from J, the junction kept 2 bases outside the gene matches.